The 19 T cell receptor beta chains below come from one sample, sequenced in a study of blood T cells in healthy people across ages. Then a second PCR, running about 7 to 11 cycles, was carried out with a sample-barcoded 5' primer and a J-beta primer mix. Each CDR3 protein is one row after TCRdb ran MiXCR on the 5' RACE reads. Of roughly 1,500,000 distinct CDR3 sequences in the sample, roughly 40% were seen once. Specimen: blood. Every receptor here comes from a woman under 30 in good health.

The rearrangement links TRBV20-1 to TRBJ1-4; possibly TRBD1 for D (5 bases). The V end was cut by 3 bases, the J end by 5 bases, with 19 bases between. The CDR3 length is 16 residues. In germline, CDR1 is DFQATT, CDR2 SNEGSKA (reference sequence). The chain's CDR3 is CSARPSVGGVNEKLFF. CDR3 nucleotide sequence: TGCAGTGCTAGGCCATCGGTCGGGGGGGTAAATGAAAAACTGTTTTTT.

This sequence joins TRBV7-3 and TRBJ2-3; D might be TRBD2 (7 bases). Trimming stripped 1 base from V and 6 bases from J, with 14 bases between. Germline assignment: CDR1 SGHTA and CDR2 FQGTGA. This CDR3 comprises 15 residues. The CDR3 here is CASSLKGGASDTQYF. In DNA, the CDR3 is TGTGCCAGCAGCTTAAAGGGGGGGGCCAGTGATACGCAGTATTTT.

The chain joins TRBV11-1 to TRBJ2-2; 11 bases agree with TRBD2. V lost 10 bases to trimming and J lost 2 bases; unmatched junction nucleotides: 12. The CDR3 sequence is 17 residues long. Germline V gene data show CDR1 as SGHAT and CDR2 as FQDESV (reference sequence). The CDR3 here is CATRRWGLAENTGELFF. The CDR3 bases are TGTGCCACCCGAAGGTGGGGACTAGCGGAAAACACCGGGGAGCTGTTTTTT.

The chain combines TRBV27 with TRBJ2-5, with D unclear. The CDR3 covers 14 residues. Germline V lookup: CDR1 MNHEY, CDR2 SMNVEV (reference sequence). Trimming stripped 0 bases from V and 7 bases from J, with 12 bases between. The CDR3 loop reads CASSLSGSQSTQYF. CDR3 in DNA: TGTGCCAGCAGTTTATCGGGAAGCCAGTCGACCCAGTACTTC.

This clonotype was counted between two and nine times. J is TRBJ2-3 and V is TRBV12-3 or TRBV12-4; 16 positions agree with TRBD2. The CDR3 loop spans 17 amino acids. Trimming took 5 bases from V and 4 from J; bases not matched to a gene: 6. The CDR3 loop reads CASSLGTSGGAADTQYF. In nucleotides, the CDR3 is TGTGCCAGCAGTCTAGGGACTAGCGGGGGGGCCGCAGATACGCAGTATTTT.

This clonotype appeared many times. The rearrangement joins TRBV9 to TRBJ1-2; D gene ambiguous. The CDR3 is 14 amino acids. Trimming took off 3 bases at V and 1 base at J, with 10 bases between the two ends. CDR1 is SGDLS and CDR2 is YYNGEE in the germline V gene. As DNA, the CDR3 is TGTGCCAGCAGCGCGGACTACCTTAACTATGGCTACACCTTC. Translation gives CASSADYLNYGYTF. The entire variable domain, with the rest obtained from reference TRBV9 and TRBJ1-2, is as follows: DSGVTQTPKHLITATGQRVTLRCSPRSGDLSVYWYQQSLDQGLQFLIQYYNGEERAKGNILERFSAQQFPDLHSELNLSSLELGDSALYFCASSADYLNYGYTFGSGTRLTVV.

Ten or more counts support this clonotype. The chain is built from TRBV29-1 and TRBJ2-1; 10 bases agree with TRBD1. With 3 bases clipped from V and 8 bases from J, the junction kept 7 bases outside the gene matches. The germline CDR1 and CDR2 sequences are SQVTM and ANQGSEA. This CDR3 is built from 14 residues. CDR3 sequence (DNA): TGCAGCGTTGATAGGAAGGACAGGGGGGATGAGCAGTTCTTC. Protein: CSVDRKDRGDEQFF.

The gene calls are TRBV6-1 and TRBJ2-1; TRBD1 might be the D (6 bases). This CDR3 has 17 amino acids. The germline CDR1 and CDR2 sequences are MNHNS and SASEGT. Trimming left V 6 bases short and J 9 bases short, with 27 bases between. Here the CDR3 reads CASSSRTVVGGAGEQFF. In DNA, the CDR3 is TGTGCCAGCAGCTCCCGGACAGTCGTTGGTGGGGCGGGTGAGCAGTTCTTC.

The chain recombines TRBV3-1 with TRBJ1-5; D remains ambiguous. The CDR3 length is 13 residues. Germline assignment: CDR1 LGHDT and CDR2 YNNKEL (reference sequence). Deletions cut 0 bases from V and 6 bases from J, with 6 bases between. CDR3 sequence (DNA): TGTGCCAGCAGCCAAGAGCCGGGTCAGCCCCAGCATTTT. Protein: CASSQEPGQPQHF.

A few counts support this clonotype. V is TRBV9 and J is TRBJ2-7; TRBD1 aligns across 8 bases. The CDR3 has 15 residues. The V gene end was trimmed by 3 bases and the J gene end by 6 bases; junction bases not matched to a gene: 11. The germline CDR1 and CDR2 sequences are SGDLS and YYNGEE. CDR3 DNA: TGTGCCAGCAGCGGAGGGGGGCAGGGGGCTATCGAGCAGTACTTC. Translating it yields CASSGGGQGAIEQYF.

This clonotype was found many times. The rearrangement joins TRBV20-1 to TRBJ2-7; 8 bases agree with TRBD2. The CDR3 extends over 14 amino acids. CDR1 and CDR2 from the germline V gene are DFQATT and SNEGSKA (reference sequence). Trimming removed 0 bases from V and 5 bases from J; junction bases left unmatched: 6. In DNA, the CDR3 is TGCAGTGCTAGAGATGCGGGACTAGTAGACGAGCAGTACTTC. Protein sequence: CSARDAGLVDEQYF.

V is TRBV12-3 or TRBV12-4 and J is TRBJ2-5, with 8 bases matching TRBD1. The CDR3 covers 16 residues. Trimming removed 3 bases from V and 1 base from J; junction bases left unmatched: 7. The CDR3 loop is CASSFVTGALQETQYF. CDR3 sequence (DNA): TGTGCCAGCAGTTTCGTGACAGGGGCCCTCCAAGAGACCCAGTACTTC.

This clonotype was picked up a small number of times. The V call is TRBV20-1, the J call TRBJ1-1; D remains unclear. Germline V gene lookup returns CDR1 DFQATT and CDR2 SNEGSKA (reference sequence). The CDR3 length is 13 residues. The V end lost 0 bases, the J end lost 9 bases, and 14 bases lay between the germline ends. CDR3 nucleotide sequence: TGCAGTGCTAGAGATCAAAGGCCCGGGCAAGCTTTCTTT. This sequence encodes CSARDQRPGQAFF.

V and J are TRBV5-1 and TRBJ2-7; 10 bases are shared with TRBD2. Germline CDR1 and CDR2: SGHRS and YFSETQ. Trimming removed 4 bases from V and 2 bases from J; junction bases left unmatched: 6. The CDR3 has 15 amino acids. The CDR3 loop is CASSENSGRTYEQYF. CDR3 in DNA: TGCGCCAGCAGCGAGAATAGCGGGAGGACCTACGAGCAGTACTTC.

The CDR3 bases are TGTGCCAGCAGCTTGCGCGGGACAGGGGGCGCCAGTAATGGCTACACCTTC. Amino acid sequence: CASSLRGTGGASNGYTF. The genes are TRBV28 and TRBJ1-2; 12 positions agree with TRBD1. This CDR3 has 17 residues. The V gene's germline CDR1 is MDHEN and CDR2 SYDVKM. J lost 6 bases, V lost 6 bases, and 14 bases had no gene match.

There are a few counts of this clonotype. The J gene is TRBJ2-5, the V gene TRBV7-9; D ambiguous. V was clipped by 2 bases and J by 5 bases, with 6 bases between them. In germline, CDR1 is SEHNR, CDR2 FQNEAQ (reference sequence). The CDR3 has 12 residues. DNA of the CDR3: TGTGCCAGCAGCTTATTGTTTGAGACCCAGTACTTC. Protein sequence: CASSLLFETQYF.

The chain joins TRBV4-1 to TRBJ2-3, with 9 bases aligning to TRBD2. Unmatched junction bases numbered 18, after V lost 7 bases and J lost 4 bases. This CDR3 spans 18 amino acids. Germline CDR1 reads MGHRA; CDR2 reads YSYEKL. In DNA, the CDR3 is TGCGCCAGCAACCCCCGGGGGACTGGCGGGAGGGGAGCAGATACGCAGTATTTT. Its protein product is CASNPRGTGGRGADTQYF.

This clonotype was recorded a few times. This chain uses TRBV7-9 with TRBJ2-1, with D possibly being TRBD2 (5 bases). Trimming shortened V by 6 bases and J by 4 bases, and 16 bases separated the two germline ends. The length of the CDR3 is 15 residues. Germline CDR1 SEHNR, CDR2 FQNEAQ (reference sequence). CDR3 amino acids: CASSPGVAWYNEQFF. As DNA, the CDR3 is TGTGCCAGCAGTCCCGGGGTAGCGTGGTACAATGAGCAGTTCTTC. The full variable domain, completed using reference TRBV7-9 and TRBJ2-1, is DTGVSQNPRHKITKRGQNVTFRCDPISEHNRLYWYRQTLGQGPEFLTYFQNEAQLEKSRLLSDRFSAERPKGSFSTLEIQRTEQGDSAMYLCASSPGVAWYNEQFFGPGTRLTVL.

The chain is built from TRBV6-6 and TRBJ2-5; maybe TRBD2 (5 bases). Near its end, the DNA agrees better with TRBJ2-7, so the J call may be wrong. The CDR3 covers 11 residues. From germline, CDR1 is MNHNY and CDR2 SVGAGI (reference sequence). The CDR3 DNA is TGTGCCAGCACCGGGAACTACGAGCAGTACTTC. The encoded protein is CASTGNYEQYF.